This paragraph reports one T cell receptor (beta chain). This specimen comes from a study of blood T cell repertoires in COVID-19. Across the study: There were acute and convalescent COVID-19 samples, and they came from the United States, Italy and Spain.

Produced via immunoSEQ multiplex PCR; TCRdb's table is partial and in-frame only. This sample yields 120,000 to 150,000 clones, of which 80% to 90% are seen a single time; 3.4% belongs to the top ten. Participant-given clinical history determined each cohort assignment. The CDR3 covers 14 residues. The V gene lost 1 base and the J gene lost 0 bases, with 5 bases spanning the gap. The germline CDR1 and CDR2 sequences are SGHNT and YENEEA. The V call is TRBV11-3, the J call TRBJ2-3, with D hard to call. Sequencing used PBMCs or T cells enriched from blood (not recorded which). The TCR originated in a woman aged 45 to 65 with acute COVID-19. Here the CDR3 DNA reads TGTGCCAGCAGCTTAGCAGTAAGCACAGATACGCAGTATTTT. Translating it yields CASSLAVSTDTQYF.